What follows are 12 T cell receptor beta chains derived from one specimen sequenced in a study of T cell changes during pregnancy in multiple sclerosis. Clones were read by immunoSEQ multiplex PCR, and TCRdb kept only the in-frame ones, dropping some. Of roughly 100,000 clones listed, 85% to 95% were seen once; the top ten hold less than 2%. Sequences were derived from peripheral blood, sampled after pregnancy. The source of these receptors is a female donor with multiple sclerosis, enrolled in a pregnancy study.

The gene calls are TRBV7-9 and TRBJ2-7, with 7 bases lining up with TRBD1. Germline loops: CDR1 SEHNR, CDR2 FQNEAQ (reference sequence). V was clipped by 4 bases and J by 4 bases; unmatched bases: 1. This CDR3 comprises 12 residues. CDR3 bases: TGTGCCAGCAGCTCACAGGGGTACGAGCAGTACTTC. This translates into CASSSQGYEQYF.

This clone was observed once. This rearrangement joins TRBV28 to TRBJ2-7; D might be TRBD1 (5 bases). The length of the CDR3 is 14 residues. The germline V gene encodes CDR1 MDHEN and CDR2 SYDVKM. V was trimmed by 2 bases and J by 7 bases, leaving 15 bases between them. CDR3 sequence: CASSLGAGLGEQYF. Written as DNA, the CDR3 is TGTGCCAGCAGTTTAGGGGCAGGGCTGGGAGAGCAGTACTTC. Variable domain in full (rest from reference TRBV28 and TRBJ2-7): DVKVTQSSRYLVKRTGEKVFLECVQDMDHENMFWYRQDPGLGLRLIYFSYDVKMKEKGDIPEGYSVSREKKERFSLILESASTNQTSMYLCASSLGAGLGEQYFGPGTRLTVT.

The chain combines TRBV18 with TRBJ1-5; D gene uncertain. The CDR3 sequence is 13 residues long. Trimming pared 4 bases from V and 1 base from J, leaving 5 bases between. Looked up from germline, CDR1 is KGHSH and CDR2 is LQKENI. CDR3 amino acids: CASSLESNQPQHF. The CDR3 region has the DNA TGTGCCAGCTCACTCGAGAGCAATCAGCCCCAGCATTTT.

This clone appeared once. Written as DNA, the CDR3 is TGTGCCTGGAGTGAGGGGACAGGGATGAGAGAAGACTATGGCTACACCTTC. This translates into CAWSEGTGMREDYGYTF. The rearrangement uses TRBV30 and TRBJ1-2; TRBD1 matches at 9 bases. The germline gives CDR1 GTSNPN, CDR2 SVGIG (reference sequence). The CDR3 covers 17 residues. The V segment lost 1 base and the J segment 3 bases; nucleotides outside the gene matches: 12.

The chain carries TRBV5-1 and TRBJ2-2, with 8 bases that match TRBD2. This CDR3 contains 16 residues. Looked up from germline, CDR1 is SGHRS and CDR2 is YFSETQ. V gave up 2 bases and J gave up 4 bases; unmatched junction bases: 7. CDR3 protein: CASSLDGTSRTGELFF. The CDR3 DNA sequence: TGCGCCAGCAGCTTAGACGGGACTAGTCGCACCGGGGAGCTGTTTTTT.

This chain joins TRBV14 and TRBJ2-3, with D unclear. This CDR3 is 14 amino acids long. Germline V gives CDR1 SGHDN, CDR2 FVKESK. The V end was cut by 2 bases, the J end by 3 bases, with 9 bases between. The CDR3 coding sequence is TGTGCCAGCAGCCAACTGCTAGGTACAGATACGCAGTATTTT. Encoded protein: CASSQLLGTDTQYF.

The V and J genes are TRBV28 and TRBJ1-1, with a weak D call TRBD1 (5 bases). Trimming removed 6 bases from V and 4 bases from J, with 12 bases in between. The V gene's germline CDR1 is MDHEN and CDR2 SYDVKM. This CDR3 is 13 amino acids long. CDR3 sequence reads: CASRGVSGTEAFF. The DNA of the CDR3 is TGTGCCAGCAGAGGGGTTTCGGGCACTGAAGCTTTCTTT. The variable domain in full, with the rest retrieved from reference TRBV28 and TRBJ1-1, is DVKVTQSSRYLVKRTGEKVFLECVQDMDHENMFWYRQDPGLGLRLIYFSYDVKMKEKGDIPEGYSVSREKKERFSLILESASTNQTSMYLCASRGVSGTEAFFGQGTRLTVV.

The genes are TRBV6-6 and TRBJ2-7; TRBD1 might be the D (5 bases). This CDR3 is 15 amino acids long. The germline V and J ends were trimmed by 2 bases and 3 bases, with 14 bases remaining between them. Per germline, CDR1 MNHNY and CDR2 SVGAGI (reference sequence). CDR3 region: CASSYGDSLGYEQYF. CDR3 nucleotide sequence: TGTGCCAGCAGTTACGGCGACAGCTTAGGCTACGAGCAGTACTTC.

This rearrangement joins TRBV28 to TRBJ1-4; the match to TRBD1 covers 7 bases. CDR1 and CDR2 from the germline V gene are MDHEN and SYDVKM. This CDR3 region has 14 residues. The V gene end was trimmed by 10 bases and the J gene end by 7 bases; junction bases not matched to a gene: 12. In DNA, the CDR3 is TGTGCCACCTTAGGGGGACAGTGGAGTGAAAAACTGTTTTTT. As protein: CATLGGQWSEKLFF.

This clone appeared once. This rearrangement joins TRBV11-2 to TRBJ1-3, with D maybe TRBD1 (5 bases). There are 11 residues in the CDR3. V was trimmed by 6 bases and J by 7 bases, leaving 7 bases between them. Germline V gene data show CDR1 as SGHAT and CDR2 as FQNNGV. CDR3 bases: TGTGCCAGCAGAGGGGTGAACACCATATATTTT. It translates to CASRGVNTIYF.

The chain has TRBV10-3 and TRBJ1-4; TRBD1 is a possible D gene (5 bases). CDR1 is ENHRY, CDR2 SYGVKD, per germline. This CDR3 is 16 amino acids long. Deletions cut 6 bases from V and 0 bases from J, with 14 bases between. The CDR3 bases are TGTGCCATCAGCCGGACACCTACCGCAACTAATGAAAAACTGTTTTTT. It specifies CAISRTPTATNEKLFF.

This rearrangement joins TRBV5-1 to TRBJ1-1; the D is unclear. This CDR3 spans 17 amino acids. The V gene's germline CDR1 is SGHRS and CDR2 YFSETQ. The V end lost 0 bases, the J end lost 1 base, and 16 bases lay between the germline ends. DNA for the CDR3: TGCGCCAGCAGCTTGGAAGGCCGGGGAAAAGGGAACACTGAAGCTTTCTTT. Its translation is CASSLEGRGKGNTEAFF. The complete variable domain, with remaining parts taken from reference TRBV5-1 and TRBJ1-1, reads KAGVTQTPRYLIKTRGQQVTLSCSPISGHRSVSWYQQTPGQGLQFLFEYFSETQRNKGNFPGRFSGRQFSNSRSEMNVSTLELGDSALYLCASSLEGRGKGNTEAFFGQGTRLTVV.